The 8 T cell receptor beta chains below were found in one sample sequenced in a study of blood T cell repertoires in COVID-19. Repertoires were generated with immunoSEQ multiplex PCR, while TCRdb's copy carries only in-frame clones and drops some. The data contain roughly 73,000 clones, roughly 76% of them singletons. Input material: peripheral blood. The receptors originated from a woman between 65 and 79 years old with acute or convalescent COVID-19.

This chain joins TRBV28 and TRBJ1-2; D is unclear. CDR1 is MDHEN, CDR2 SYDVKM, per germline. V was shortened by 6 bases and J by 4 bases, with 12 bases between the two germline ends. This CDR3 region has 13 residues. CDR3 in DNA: TGTGCCAGCAGACTAGGACTAACCTATGGCTACACCTTC. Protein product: CASRLGLTYGYTF.

The CDR3 region is CASRTLRDWSSYNEQFF. DNA for the CDR3: TGTGCCAGCAGGACACTTCGGGACTGGAGCTCCTACAATGAGCAGTTCTTC. The chain couples TRBV5-6 to TRBJ2-1; D might be TRBD2 (6 bases). This CDR3 region has 17 residues. Germline V gene data show CDR1 as SGHDT and CDR2 as YYEEEE. Trimming shortened V by 5 bases and J by 0 bases, and 18 bases separated the two germline ends.

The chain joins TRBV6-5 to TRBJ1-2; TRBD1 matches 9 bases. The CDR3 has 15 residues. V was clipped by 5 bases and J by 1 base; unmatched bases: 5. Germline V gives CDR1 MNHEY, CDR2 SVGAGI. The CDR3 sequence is CASSPGTGHNYGYTF. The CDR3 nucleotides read TGTGCCAGCAGTCCCGGGACAGGGCATAACTATGGCTACACCTTC.

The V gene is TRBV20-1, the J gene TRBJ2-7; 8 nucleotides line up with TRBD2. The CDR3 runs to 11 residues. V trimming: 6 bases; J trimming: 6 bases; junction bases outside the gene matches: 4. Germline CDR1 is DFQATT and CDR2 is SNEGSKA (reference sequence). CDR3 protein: CSASRGGEQYF. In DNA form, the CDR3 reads TGCAGTGCGAGTCGGGGGGGCGAGCAGTACTTC.

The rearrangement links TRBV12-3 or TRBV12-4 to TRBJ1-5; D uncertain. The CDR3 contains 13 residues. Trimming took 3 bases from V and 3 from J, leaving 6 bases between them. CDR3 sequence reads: CASSFQDNQPQHF. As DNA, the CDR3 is TGTGCCAGCAGTTTCCAGGACAATCAGCCCCAGCATTTT.

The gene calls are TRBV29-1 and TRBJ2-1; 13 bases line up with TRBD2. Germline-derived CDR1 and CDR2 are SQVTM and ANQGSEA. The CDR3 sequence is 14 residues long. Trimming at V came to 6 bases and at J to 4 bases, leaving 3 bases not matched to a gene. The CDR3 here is CSVGLAGDYNEQFF. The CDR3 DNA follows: TGCAGCGTCGGACTAGCGGGGGATTACAATGAGCAGTTCTTC.

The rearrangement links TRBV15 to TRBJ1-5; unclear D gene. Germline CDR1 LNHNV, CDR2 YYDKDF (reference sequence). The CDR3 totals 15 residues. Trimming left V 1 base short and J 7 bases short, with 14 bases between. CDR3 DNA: TGTGCCACCAGCAGAGGGGCGGGGATGCAGCAGCCCCAGCATTTT. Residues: CATSRGAGMQQPQHF.

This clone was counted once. The chain's CDR3 is CASSFHGSSYEQYF. The CDR3, as DNA: TGCGCCAGCAGCTTCCACGGTTCCTCCTACGAGCAGTACTTC. The chain has TRBV5-1 and TRBJ2-7; D remains unclear. Trimming stripped 2 bases from V and 0 bases from J, with 9 bases between. The CDR3 is 14 amino acids. Germline CDR1 SGHRS, CDR2 YFSETQ.